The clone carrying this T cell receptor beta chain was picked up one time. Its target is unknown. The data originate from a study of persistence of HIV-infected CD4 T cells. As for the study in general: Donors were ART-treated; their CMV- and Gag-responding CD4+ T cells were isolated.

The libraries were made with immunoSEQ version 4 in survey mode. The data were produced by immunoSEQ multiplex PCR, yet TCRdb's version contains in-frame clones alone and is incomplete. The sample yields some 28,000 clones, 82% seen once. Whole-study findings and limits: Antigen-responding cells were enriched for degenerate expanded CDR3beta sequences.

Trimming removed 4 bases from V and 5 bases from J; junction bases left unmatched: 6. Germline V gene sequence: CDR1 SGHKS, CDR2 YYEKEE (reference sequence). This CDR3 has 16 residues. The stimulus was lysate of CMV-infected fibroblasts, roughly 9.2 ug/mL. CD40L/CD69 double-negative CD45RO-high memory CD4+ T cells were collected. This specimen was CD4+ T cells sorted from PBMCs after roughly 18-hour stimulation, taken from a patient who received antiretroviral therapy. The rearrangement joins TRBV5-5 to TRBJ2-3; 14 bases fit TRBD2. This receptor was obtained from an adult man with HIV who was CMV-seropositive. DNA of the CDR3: TGTGCCAGCAGCCGAACCGGGACTAGCGGGGGAGATACGCAGTATTTT. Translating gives CASSRTGTSGGDTQYF.